This T cell receptor beta chain was captured by sequencing in a study of blood T cell repertoires in COVID-19 (dated by TCRdb to 2018 to 2020). Some background on the complete study: Samples from collaborators originated in the United States, Italy and Spain and spanned both the acute and convalescent phases of COVID-19. The material from the prospective study consisted of cDNA or gDNA derived from T cells, B-cell-depleted T cells, or PBMCs. Deeply sampled blood TCRbeta repertoires from subjects exposed to, actively infected with, or recovered from COVID-19 were included in the dataset. The repertoires were released in a freely available public database intended as a resource for research on the immune response to SARS-CoV-2. Samples were obtained from the ongoing ImmuneRACE study (first 160 participants) and from about 1,300 subjects provided by 6 global collaborators. Sample metadata almost always included a de-identified subject ID, COVID-19 status, age in years and sex. Where HLA class I and class II types were available, the types were taken from metadata supplied by the sample provider, not from assay-based typing.

TCRbeta CDR3 regions were amplified from genomic DNA by means of the immunoSEQ Assay, a bias-controlled multiplex PCR. Under the source paper's analysis protocol: Within the assay, amplification of reference gene primers was used to estimate how many nucleated cells each sample contained. To quantify the absolute abundance of each unique TCRbeta CDR3 rearrangement, sequence reads were collapsed and filtered. For each sample, productive Simpson clonality was calculated by taking the square root of Simpson's diversity index across productive rearrangements. Here the immuneACCESS table is served through TCRdb, limited to in-frame sequences with V and J called. Missing clones are a known gap in these copies; in checked studies unresolved V genes cover under half, and the rest lacks a known reason. V, J and clone size are those of that table, while D and trimming were read from the DNA. The sample contains a few hundred thousand clones, 85% of them found a single time. About 2.5% of the sample rests with the top ten.

One collaborating source in Seattle enrolled patients during active infection and followed them longitudinally through the course of disease. The collaborating institutions used their own protocols to collect whole blood in K2EDTA tubes. For TCRbeta analysis, collaborators shipped samples as frozen whole blood, isolated PBMCs, or DNA extracted from either of those sample types. Note on this clone: No cognate antigen has been identified for it. One base away there is no much larger clone; base qualities are not given. The same CDR3 is also encoded by other DNA sequences in this sample.

Study-wide findings and limitations: Clinical and demographic metadata were provided uncurated, with the amount varying by source and participant.

The germline V gene encodes CDR1 SGHTA and CDR2 FQGNSA. The CDR3 runs 14 amino acids, cysteine and phenylalanine included. Only the CDR3 region is kept as DNA, spanning 42 bases read in frame from base 1. Trimming accounts for 4 bases at V and 3 bases at J, while the number of junction bases matched to no gene is 3. The rearrangement combines TRBV7-2 with TRBJ1-5, with 7 middle bases fitting TRBD1. This clonotype originated in a woman in her 70s with COVID-19, enrolled during active disease. Input material: peripheral blood. The sequenced DNA is TGTGCCAGCAGCTCCACAGGGGACAATCAGCCCCAGCATTTT. Its coded protein is CASSSTGDNQPQHF.